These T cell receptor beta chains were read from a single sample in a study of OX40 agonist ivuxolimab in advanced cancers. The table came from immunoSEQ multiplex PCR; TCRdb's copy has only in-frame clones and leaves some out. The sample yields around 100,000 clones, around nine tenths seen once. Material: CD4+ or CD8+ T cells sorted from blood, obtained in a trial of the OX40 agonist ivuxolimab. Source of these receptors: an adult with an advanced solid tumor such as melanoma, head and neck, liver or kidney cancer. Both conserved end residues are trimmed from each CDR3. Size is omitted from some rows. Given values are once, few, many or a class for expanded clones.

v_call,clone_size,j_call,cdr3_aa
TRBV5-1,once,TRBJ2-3,ASSLEGRQGRTDTQY
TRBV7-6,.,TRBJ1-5,ASSLGGALSNQPQH
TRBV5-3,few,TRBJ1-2,ARSLADGVYGYT
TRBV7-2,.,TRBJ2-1,ASSLLGSTSGHNEQF
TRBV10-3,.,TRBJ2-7,AIRGDSPPYEQY
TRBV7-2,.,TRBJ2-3,ASSPWGQGTDTQY
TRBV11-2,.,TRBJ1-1,ASTTGTGGRAF
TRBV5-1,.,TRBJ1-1,ASSLSGGGTEAF
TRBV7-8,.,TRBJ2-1,ASSRRSGLDFDEQF
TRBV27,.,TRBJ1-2,ASSLRRTTGPDYYGYT
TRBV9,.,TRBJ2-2,ASSPRPAVGTGELF
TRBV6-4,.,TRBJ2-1,ASSEGGRSEQF
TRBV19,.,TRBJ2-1,ASSNQGAQNEQF
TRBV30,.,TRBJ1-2,AWSVSRDGYT
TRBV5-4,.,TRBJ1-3,ASSSQGRNTIY
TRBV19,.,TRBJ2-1,ASSISLGHNEQF
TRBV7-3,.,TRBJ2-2,ASSPVGTGELF
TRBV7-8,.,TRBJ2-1,ASSPLAGSANEQF
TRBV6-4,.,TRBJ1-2,ASSPVGGNYGYT
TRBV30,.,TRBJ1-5,AWSSYSNQPQH
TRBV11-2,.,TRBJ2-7,ASSLILAGGTYEQY
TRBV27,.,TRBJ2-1,ASSRAPEGGEQF
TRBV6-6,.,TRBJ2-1,ASSYDASGGRNEQF
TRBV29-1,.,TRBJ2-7,SVWETPDFQEQY
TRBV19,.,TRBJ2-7,ASRQFSGTGSYEQY
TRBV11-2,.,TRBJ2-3,ATSVSGADTQY
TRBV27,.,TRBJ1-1,ASSPPDRNTEAF
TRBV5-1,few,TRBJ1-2,ASSLEGTGPDGYT
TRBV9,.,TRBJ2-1,ASSPPHGEREGLRGEQF